Sequencing of this TCR beta chain was carried out in a study of T cell changes during pregnancy in multiple sclerosis (dated by TCRdb to between 2018 and 2021). In terms of the full investigation: Changes in the T cell repertoire over the course of pregnancy were examined in this study in women with multiple sclerosis.

Per the germline V gene, MNHNS is the CDR1 and SASEGT is the CDR2. V is reduced by 8 bases and J by 2 bases, leaving a spacing of 19 bases between them. The CDR3 holds 15 amino acids from the cysteine to the phenylalanine. The read is trimmed to its CDR3 DNA, 45 bases read in frame from base 1. Library generation was performed with the immunoSEQ multiplex PCR assay. Held by TCRdb, this immuneACCESS table contains in-frame sequences only and omits some clones. Under half of the omission traces to an unresolved V gene where checked; the cause of the rest is unknown. In this sample the table shows around 61,000 clones, approximately 90% of which occur a single time. Clones ranked in the top ten supply 0.89% of the sample. Concerning this clone: Its specific antigen is unknown. The input lacks base qualities; no much larger clone sits a single base away.

This clonotype was sampled from a female donor in good health, enrolled as a control in a pregnancy study. The sequences come from peripheral blood, collected in the first trimester of pregnancy. The chain employs TRBV6-1 and TRBJ2-7; TRBD2 might be the D gene, on 7 matching bases. This receptor carries the CDR3 CASPGGRGCPYEQYF. The DNA sequence reads TGTGCCAGCCCGGGGGGAAGGGGGTGTCCCTACGAGCAGTACTTC.